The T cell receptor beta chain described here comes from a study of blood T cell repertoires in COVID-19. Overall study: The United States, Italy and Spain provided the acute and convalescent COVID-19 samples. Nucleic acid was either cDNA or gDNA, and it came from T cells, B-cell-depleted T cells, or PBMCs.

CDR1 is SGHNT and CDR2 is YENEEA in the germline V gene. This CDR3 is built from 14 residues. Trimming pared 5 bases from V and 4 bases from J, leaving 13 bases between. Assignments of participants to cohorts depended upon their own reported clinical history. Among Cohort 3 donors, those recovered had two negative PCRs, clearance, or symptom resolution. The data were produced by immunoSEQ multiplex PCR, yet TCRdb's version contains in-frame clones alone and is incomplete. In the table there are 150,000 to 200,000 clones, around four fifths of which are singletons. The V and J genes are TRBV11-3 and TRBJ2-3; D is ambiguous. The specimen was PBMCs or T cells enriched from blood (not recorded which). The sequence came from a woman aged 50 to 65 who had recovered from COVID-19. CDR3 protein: CASSPRRQADTQYF. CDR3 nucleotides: TGTGCCAGCAGCCCCCGCAGGCAAGCAGATACGCAGTATTTT.